This T cell receptor beta chain was recovered during a study of beta chain features in type 1 diabetes. From germline, CDR1 is MGHDK and CDR2 SYGVNS. V was pared by 2 bases and J by 4 bases, with 11 bases between. The CDR3 is 14 amino acids. Sorting with CD45RO/CCR7/CD25/CD127/CD95/CD27 yielded naive, central memory, regulatory and stem-like memory CD4+ cells. What was sequenced were expressed TCRB transcripts, since all of the isolated RNA had been reverse transcribed. Assay: immunoSEQ multiplex PCR; the TCRdb copy retains only in-frame clones and omits some. The sample includes 40,000 to 45,000 clones, 49% of them seen just once.

The sequencing input was central memory CD4+ T cells from blood. This clonotype was obtained from a woman aged 18-30 years in good health. The V gene is TRBV25-1, the J gene TRBJ1-2, with D unclear. CDR3 sequence: CASSEEKALYGYTF. CDR3 DNA sequence: TGTGCCAGCAGTGAAGAAAAAGCGCTCTATGGCTACACCTTC.